These 9 T cell receptor beta chains were all obtained from the same sample, sequenced in a study of blood T cell repertoires in COVID-19. Repertoires were generated with immunoSEQ multiplex PCR, while TCRdb's copy carries only in-frame clones and drops some. The sample lists a few hundred thousand clones; more than 65% were seen once. Sequences were obtained from peripheral blood. Receptors originate from a woman over 75 with acute or convalescent COVID-19.

This chain joins TRBV7-9 and TRBJ1-2; unclear D gene. Trimming cost V 1 base and J 7 bases, with 7 bases left between them. The germline V gene encodes CDR1 SEHNR and CDR2 FQNEAQ (reference sequence). The CDR3 has 12 residues. The DNA for the CDR3 is TGTGCCAGCAGCTTAGAGGAGGGTGGCTACACCTTC. Protein sequence: CASSLEEGGYTF.

This chain joins TRBV27 and TRBJ2-7, with 9 bases fitting TRBD1. This CDR3 comprises 15 residues. CDR1 is MNHEY, CDR2 SMNVEV, per germline (reference sequence). V lost 1 base to trimming and J lost 4 bases; unmatched junction nucleotides: 5. CDR3 residues: CASSLWAGTGYEQYF. CDR3 coding DNA: TGTGCCAGCAGTTTATGGGCTGGGACAGGGTACGAGCAGTACTTC.

This clone was picked up a small number of times. CDR3 nucleotides: TGTGCCAGCAGCACCCGACAGGGGACTCAGCCCCAGCATTTT. Protein sequence: CASSTRQGTQPQHF. The chain joins TRBV5-6 to TRBJ1-5, with 8 nucleotides matching TRBD1. J was trimmed by 6 bases and V by 4 bases; bases with no gene match: 6. CDR1 is SGHDT, CDR2 YYEEEE, per germline. This CDR3 region has 14 residues.

The V and J genes are TRBV18 and TRBJ2-7; the D is unclear. Germline CDR1 KGHSH, CDR2 LQKENI. Trimming left V 1 base short and J 4 bases short, with 5 bases between. CDR3 length equals 12 residues. Here the CDR3 reads CASSPQRYEQYF. Written as DNA, the CDR3 is TGTGCCAGCTCACCACAGCGTTACGAGCAGTACTTC.

The chain couples TRBV7-2 to TRBJ1-4; no clear D gene. CDR1 SGHTA and CDR2 FQGNSA come from the germline V gene. The V end lost 2 bases, the J end lost 5 bases, and 9 bases lay between the germline ends. CDR3 length: 14 residues. The CDR3 DNA is TGTGCCAGCAGCTTATCGGTCGGGAATGAAAAACTGTTTTTT. Protein sequence: CASSLSVGNEKLFF.

The chain employs TRBV6-5 and TRBJ1-5; D not resolved. Germline V gene data show CDR1 as MNHEY and CDR2 as SVGAGI. Trimming removed 5 bases from V and 9 bases from J, with 17 bases in between. CDR3 length equals 14 residues. CDR3 protein: CASSQRREARPQHF. The CDR3 DNA is TGTGCCAGCAGTCAACGCCGGGAGGCGCGGCCCCAGCATTTT.

V is TRBV5-1 and J is TRBJ1-2; no firm D call. This CDR3 has 14 amino acids. Germline V CDR1 and CDR2: SGHRS, YFSETQ. V shed 7 bases and J shed 6 bases, with 19 bases lying between them. CDR3 DNA: TGCGCCAGCGGCCTAGAGGAGGGTACCCATGGCTACACCTTC. Translation: CASGLEEGTHGYTF.

This clone was picked up one time. The gene calls are TRBV28 and TRBJ2-7; 8 bases agree with TRBD1. The germline gives CDR1 MDHEN, CDR2 SYDVKM. The CDR3 loop spans 13 amino acids. Trimming took 7 bases from V and 2 from J; bases not matched to a gene: 4. The CDR3 nucleotides are TGTGCCAGCAATACAGGGGGACCCTACGAGCAGTACTTC. This sequence encodes CASNTGGPYEQYF.

The sample holds a few counts of this clone. The chain links TRBV29-1 to TRBJ2-7; D call uncertain. V lost 6 bases, J lost 6 bases, and 12 bases lay in between. The CDR3 runs to 11 residues. Germline V gene lookup returns CDR1 SQVTM and CDR2 ANQGSEA. The CDR3 DNA is TGCAGCGTGGCTGGTCTGGTCGAGCAGTACTTC. Translated, it gives CSVAGLVEQYF.